Below are 21 T cell receptor beta chains sequenced from a single sample in a study of post-analysis software for immune sequencing data. Study findings and constraints: When patients were compared with controls, roughly five TRBV segments were more frequent, TRBV5-6, TRBV5-1 and TRBV20-1 among them.

These TCRs are of unknown antigen specificity. Libraries were made from TCR beta cDNA, and they carried unique molecular identifiers. TCRdb passed the PCR reads through MiXCR, listing each CDR3 protein once. The table lists 650,000 to 850,000 distinct CDR3 sequences, about 57% of them singletons. Sequencing was done on a sample of blood. The receptors shown here come from a girl aged 10-17 years with multiple sclerosis.

The rearrangement uses TRBV7-2 and TRBJ2-5; TRBD1 might be the D (5 bases). Trimming pared 2 bases from V and 2 bases from J, leaving 12 bases between. The germline V gene has CDR1 SGHTA and CDR2 FQGNSA. This CDR3 comprises 15 residues. This CDR3 reads CASSLSGHLQETQYF. The CDR3 DNA sequence: TGTGCCAGCAGCTTATCTGGACACCTTCAAGAGACCCAGTACTTC.

This clonotype has a handful of counts. The chain has TRBV3-1 and TRBJ2-5; no firm D call. V was clipped by 1 base and J by 7 bases, with 10 bases between them. CDR1 is LGHDT and CDR2 is YNNKEL in the germline V gene (reference sequence). The CDR3 runs to 13 residues. CDR3 loop: CASSQGSLGTQYF. Here the CDR3 DNA reads TGTGCCAGCAGCCAAGGGAGTTTAGGGACCCAGTACTTC.

This chain joins TRBV7-8 and TRBJ2-1; D could derive from TRBD1 or TRBD2 (5 bases each). This CDR3 region has 15 residues. The V end was cut by 8 bases, the J end by 0 bases, with 14 bases between. Germline V gene lookup returns CDR1 SGHVS and CDR2 FQNEAQ. This CDR3 is CASLPGPSSYNEQFF. The CDR3 bases are TGTGCCAGCCTCCCGGGACCGAGCTCCTACAATGAGCAGTTCTTC.

This clonotype was counted between two and nine times. The chain joins TRBV7-9 to TRBJ2-5; 7 positions agree with TRBD1. The germline V gene has CDR1 SEHNR and CDR2 FQNEAQ (reference sequence). CDR3 length: 15 amino acids. Unmatched junction bases numbered 10, after V lost 5 bases and J lost 4 bases. CDR3 in DNA: TGTGCCAGCAGCGACAGGGTTGGGTCCCCAGAGACCCAGTACTTC. Its translation: CASSDRVGSPETQYF.

The chain recombines TRBV2 with TRBJ2-7; a weak D match, TRBD2 (5 bases). Trimming shortened V by 6 bases and J by 7 bases, and 10 bases separated the two germline ends. CDR3 length: 11 amino acids. Germline V gene data show CDR1 as SNHLY and CDR2 as FYNNEI. CDR3 sequence: CASSGEWEQYF. CDR3 DNA sequence: TGTGCCAGCAGCGGGGAGTGGGAGCAGTACTTC.

The chain has TRBV29-1 and TRBJ2-7, with 9 bases fitting TRBD1. Trimming removed 4 bases from V and 3 bases from J; junction bases left unmatched: 4. CDR1 is SQVTM and CDR2 is ANQGSEA in the germline V gene. This CDR3 comprises 13 residues. The CDR3 nucleotides read TGCAGCGTTGCGGGACAGGGTCGCTACGAGCAGTACTTC. Translating it yields CSVAGQGRYEQYF.

The sample holds a few counts of this clonotype. The CDR3 DNA follows: TGTGCCAGCAGTGAATCCGGACGGGCCCAAGAGACCCAGTACTTC. It translates to CASSESGRAQETQYF. The chain has TRBV25-1 and TRBJ2-5; D not certain. Germline V gene data show CDR1 as MGHDK and CDR2 as SYGVNS. The CDR3 is 15 amino acids. V was clipped by 1 base and J by 1 base, with 10 bases between them.

The J gene is TRBJ2-3, the V gene TRBV20-1; 10 nucleotides align to TRBD2. CDR1 and CDR2 (germline): DFQATT, SNEGSKA (reference sequence). CDR3 length: 21 amino acids. V shed 0 bases, J shed 0 bases, and the junction held 18 bases outside the gene matches. The CDR3 nucleotides read TGCAGTGCTAGAGATCGGACTAGCGGCGTTAGGGCCGACCCTAGCACAGATACGCAGTATTTT. It is translated as CSARDRTSGVRADPSTDTQYF.

The chain recombines TRBV5-1 with TRBJ2-6; no clear D. Germline lookup yields CDR1 SGHRS and CDR2 YFSETQ. This CDR3 contains 17 residues. V was trimmed by 2 bases and J by 0 bases, leaving 12 bases between them. For the CDR3, the DNA is TGCGCCAGCAGCTTCGGATTTGGCGCCTCTGGGGCCAACGTCCTGACTTTC. Translating it yields CASSFGFGASGANVLTF.

The genes are TRBV28 and TRBJ2-3; perhaps TRBD1 as D (5 bases). The V end lost 5 bases, the J end lost 5 bases, and 14 bases lay between the germline ends. This CDR3 has 14 residues. Per the germline V gene, CDR1 is MDHEN and CDR2 is SYDVKM. CDR3 nucleotide sequence: TGTGCCAGCAGTCTGGCAGGGTCGATAGATACGCAGTATTTT. Protein: CASSLAGSIDTQYF.

V gene TRBV9 combines with J gene TRBJ1-1; D remains ambiguous. This CDR3 has 15 amino acids. Deletions cut 1 base from V and 0 bases from J, with 10 bases between. Germline values: CDR1 SGDLS, CDR2 YYNGEE. CDR3 sequence: CASSVLNRMNTEAFF. DNA of the CDR3: TGTGCCAGCAGCGTATTGAACAGAATGAACACTGAAGCTTTCTTT.

The V gene is TRBV7-9, the J gene TRBJ1-1; tentatively, D is TRBD1 (5 bases). V was shortened by 7 bases and J by 3 bases, with 12 bases between the two germline ends. The CDR3 spans 13 residues. The V gene's germline CDR1 is SEHNR and CDR2 FQNEAQ (reference sequence). The CDR3 sequence: CASTGREDTEAFF. CDR3 DNA sequence: TGTGCCAGCACAGGGAGGGAAGACACTGAAGCTTTCTTT.

The chain employs TRBV7-3 and TRBJ2-3; possibly TRBD1 for D (7 bases). The CDR3 loop spans 15 amino acids. CDR1 and CDR2 from the germline V gene are SGHTA and FQGTGA. V was pared by 5 bases and J by 3 bases, with 15 bases between. The CDR3 DNA reads as TGTGCCAGCAGCACCCGACAGGGACTGACAGATACGCAGTATTTT. This encodes CASSTRQGLTDTQYF.

This clonotype showed up just a few times. The chain uses TRBV20-1 and TRBJ2-3; no reliable D call. Germline V gives CDR1 DFQATT, CDR2 SNEGSKA (reference sequence). Trimming pared 6 bases from V and 7 bases from J, leaving 8 bases between. The length of the CDR3 is 10 residues. This CDR3 reads CSASVHTQYF. The CDR3 DNA is TGCAGTGCCTCCGTCCATACGCAGTATTTT.

The genes are TRBV3-1 and TRBJ1-4; TRBD1 matches 9 bases. There are 19 residues in the CDR3. Germline V gives CDR1 LGHDT, CDR2 YNNKEL (reference sequence). The V gene end was trimmed by 4 bases and the J gene end by 8 bases; junction bases not matched to a gene: 20. CDR3 residues: CASSRLTGGRVFVTEKLFF. In DNA, the CDR3 is TGTGCCAGCAGCCGCCTTACAGGGGGCAGGGTCTTTGTCACCGAAAAACTGTTTTTT. The whole variable domain, remainder taken from reference TRBV3-1 and TRBJ1-4, is DTAVSQTPKYLVTQMGNDKSIKCEQNLGHDTMYWYKQDSKKFLKIMFSYNNKELIINETVPNRFSPKSPDKAHLNLHINSLELGDSAVYFCASSRLTGGRVFVTEKLFFGSGTQLSVL.

The CDR3 nucleotides read TGTGCCAGCAGTCTCCCGAGGATTGGGGAGCAGTTCTTC. Protein product: CASSLPRIGEQFF. This chain links TRBV5-6 with TRBJ2-1; D unclear. CDR3 length equals 13 residues. V shed 5 bases and J shed 10 bases, with 16 bases lying between them. Germline CDR1 is SGHDT and CDR2 is YYEEEE.

The chain joins TRBV20-1 to TRBJ1-5; TRBD1 agrees at 8 bases. The CDR3 contains 14 residues. V shed 2 bases and J 6 bases; nucleotides not matched to a gene: 6. CDR1 and CDR2 (germline): DFQATT, SNEGSKA (reference sequence). DNA of the CDR3: TGCAGTGCTAGACGACAGGGGCGAGGTCAGCCCCAGCATTTT. Protein product: CSARRQGRGQPQHF.

This clonotype was found a few times. The chain joins TRBV2 to TRBJ2-4; 11 nucleotides align to TRBD1. There are 14 residues in the CDR3. V gave up 8 bases and J gave up 6 bases; unmatched junction bases: 6. The germline V gene encodes CDR1 SNHLY and CDR2 FYNNEI. The CDR3 here is CASSPGTGGNIQYF. The CDR3 coding sequence is TGTGCCAGCTCCCCCGGGACAGGGGGAAACATTCAGTACTTC.

This chain links TRBV20-1 with TRBJ1-1; D gene unclear. The CDR3 has 13 residues. Per the germline V gene, CDR1 is DFQATT and CDR2 is SNEGSKA (reference sequence). Between the trimmed V and J ends, which lost 6 bases and 4 bases, there was a span of 15 bases. Written as DNA, the CDR3 is TGCAGTGCCCCCAACTTGCTGGGCACTGAAGCTTTCTTT. Amino acids: CSAPNLLGTEAFF.

V and J are TRBV4-1 and TRBJ2-7; unclear D gene. Per germline, CDR1 MGHRA and CDR2 YSYEKL. V lost 0 bases to trimming and J lost 5 bases, with 14 bases between them. The CDR3 is 15 residues long. The DNA of the CDR3 is TGCGCCAGCAGCCAAGATCCTAGTCCTGTCGACGAGCAGTACTTC. Residues: CASSQDPSPVDEQYF.

In its sample, this clonotype was seen a few times. V usage is TRBV7-9 and J usage is TRBJ2-3; D ambiguous. Germline V gene lookup returns CDR1 SEHNR and CDR2 FQNEAQ (reference sequence). V lost 4 bases and J lost 1, with 9 bases in between. The CDR3 is 14 residues long. CDR3 region: CASSSPTRTDTQYF. Written as DNA, the CDR3 is TGTGCCAGCAGCTCCCCTACCCGCACAGATACGCAGTATTTT.